These 21 T cell receptor beta chains share one sample of origin, sequenced in a study of blood T cells in healthy people across ages. For the second PCR, which ran for about 7 to 12 cycles, a sample-barcoded 5' primer and a J-beta primer mix were used. MiXCR, applied by TCRdb to the 5' RACE reads, yields one record per CDR3 protein. The sample includes about 1 million distinct CDR3 sequences, 20% to 25% of them seen just once. These data were also filed under a second study, of T cells of mothers and their children.

Sequences were obtained from blood. Every receptor here comes from a girl aged 2 to 10 in good health.

V gene TRBV6-5 combines with J gene TRBJ1-4; perhaps TRBD1 as D (5 bases). Germline CDR1 is MNHEY and CDR2 is SVGAGI. The CDR3 sequence is 14 residues long. V was cut by 5 bases and J by 4 bases, with 11 bases left in between. The DNA of the CDR3 is TGTGCCAGCAGTACAAGACAGCTTAATGAAAAACTGTTTTTT. This codes for CASSTRQLNEKLFF.

This clonotype was picked up a small number of times. The V call is TRBV13, the J call TRBJ1-6; 7 positions match TRBD1. With V trimmed by 3 bases and J by 8 bases, 7 bases remained unmatched. The CDR3 is 15 amino acids. Germline V gene sequence: CDR1 PRHDT, CDR2 FYEKMQ (reference sequence). Here the CDR3 reads CASSFGRGVDSPLHF. The DNA for the CDR3 is TGTGCCAGCAGCTTCGGCAGGGGGGTCGATTCACCCCTCCACTTT.

The gene calls are TRBV20-1 and TRBJ1-2; D gene uncertain. The CDR3 covers 12 residues. Germline V gene sequence: CDR1 DFQATT, CDR2 SNEGSKA (reference sequence). Trimming shortened V by 3 bases and J by 3 bases, and 8 bases separated the two germline ends. CDR3 in DNA: TGCAGTGCTAGTCTGAGGGACTATGGCTACACCTTC. It encodes CSASLRDYGYTF.

This clonotype was seen more than once but under ten times. V gene TRBV7-2 combines with J gene TRBJ2-7; 9 bases line up with TRBD2. The assigned J gene may be wrong: the sequence end matches TRBJ2-5 better. The CDR3 covers 15 residues. Looked up from germline, CDR1 is SGHTA and CDR2 is FQGNSA. As DNA, the CDR3 is TGTGCCAGCAGCCTACTACCCGGGACTAGCATGACCCAGTACTTC. Residues: CASSLLPGTSMTQYF.

In its sample, this clonotype was seen a few times. The V and J genes are TRBV20-1 and TRBJ2-1, with 7 bases lining up with TRBD2. The DNA matches TRBJ2-5 better at its end, which makes the J call doubtful. The CDR3 consists of 13 residues. The germline V gene encodes CDR1 DFQATT and CDR2 SNEGSKA (reference sequence). The CDR3 DNA follows: TGCAGTGCTAGATCAGGGAGGGGAGAGACCCAGTACTTC. This codes for CSARSGRGETQYF.

This clonotype was recorded a few times. The V gene is TRBV10-1, the J gene TRBJ2-5, with D maybe TRBD2 (5 bases). The J call is uncertain, as TRBJ2-1 better fits the DNA end. Germline V gives CDR1 WNHNN, CDR2 SYGVQD (reference sequence). The CDR3 extends over 16 amino acids. The CDR3 protein is CASSDVGLASYNEQFF. The CDR3 nucleotides read TGCGCCAGCAGTGATGTGGGGTTAGCGAGTTACAATGAGCAGTTCTTC.

V gene TRBV7-2 combines with J gene TRBJ2-7, with 8 positions matching TRBD2. Germline V gives CDR1 SGHTA, CDR2 FQGNSA. Trimming took 2 bases from V and 4 from J; bases not matched to a gene: 10. The CDR3 length is 16 residues. The CDR3, as DNA: TGTGCCAGCAGCTTAATAGGGCGGGGGGTACAGTACGAGCAGTACTTC. This codes for CASSLIGRGVQYEQYF.

A few counts support this clonotype. The gene calls are TRBV10-3 and TRBJ2-5; TRBD1 is a possible D gene (5 bases). The J call is uncertain, as TRBJ2-1 better fits the DNA end. The CDR3 totals 13 residues. Germline assignment: CDR1 ENHRY and CDR2 SYGVKD. This CDR3 reads CAISAAGSNEQFF. CDR3 coding DNA: TGTGCCATCAGCGCCGCAGGGTCTAATGAGCAGTTCTTC.

This clonotype was seen a few times. Germline and junction disagree at one end, which may indicate a read error. This chain uses TRBV11-2 with TRBJ2-1, with D possibly TRBD1 on 6 matching bases. CDR3 size: 14 residues. Germline lookup yields CDR1 SGHAT and CDR2 FQNNGV. The CDR3 region is CASSLEGAVGVEVF. The CDR3, as DNA: TGTGCCAGCAGCTTAGAGGGGGCGGTGGGGGTAGAGGTCTTC.

In its sample, this clonotype was seen a few times. The genes are TRBV6-2 or TRBV6-3 and TRBJ2-1; 9 bases agree with TRBD2. Looked up from germline, CDR1 is MNHEY and CDR2 is SVGEGT. V gave up 10 bases and J gave up 8 bases; unmatched junction bases: 18. This CDR3 has 16 amino acids. CDR3 sequence: CATSSLVAGDGYEQFF. CDR3 sequence (DNA): TGTGCCACCTCTTCCTTGGTAGCGGGGGATGGTTATGAGCAGTTCTTC.

This chain joins TRBV24-1 and TRBJ2-1; 7 bases are a match to TRBD1. This CDR3 contains 14 residues. Unmatched junction bases numbered 6, after V lost 1 base and J lost 10 bases. The V gene's germline CDR1 is KGHDR and CDR2 SFDVKD. The CDR3 DNA follows: TGTGCCACCAGTGATTTTACAGGGGCCGGGGAGCAGTTCTTC. Translation: CATSDFTGAGEQFF.

The chain uses TRBV7-2 and TRBJ2-1; D is uncertain. The J call may be in error: the DNA end matches TRBJ2-7 better. Germline lookup yields CDR1 SGHTA and CDR2 FQGNSA. The CDR3 runs 14 residues. DNA of the CDR3: TGTGCCAGCAGCTTAGCAGTGGGGTACTACGAGCAGTACTTC. Translation: CASSLAVGYYEQYF.

The chain employs TRBV15 and TRBJ2-3, with 11 bases fitting TRBD2. The length of the CDR3 is 17 residues. Germline loops: CDR1 LNHNV, CDR2 YYDKDF (reference sequence). V lost 3 bases to trimming and J lost 2 bases; unmatched junction nucleotides: 7. Here the CDR3 reads CATSSLAGGGLTDTQYF. The CDR3 DNA reads TGTGCCACCAGCAGTCTAGCGGGAGGAGGGCTCACAGATACGCAGTATTTT.

This chain uses TRBV28 with TRBJ1-6; TRBD1 might be the D (5 bases). Trimming stripped 6 bases from V and 3 bases from J, with 9 bases between. The CDR3 contains 14 residues. Germline V gene data show CDR1 as MDHEN and CDR2 as SYDVKM. The CDR3 reads CASSFDSYNSPLHF. DNA for the CDR3: TGTGCCAGCAGCTTTGACAGCTATAATTCACCCCTCCACTTT.

This chain joins TRBV7-2 and TRBJ2-3; the match to TRBD2 covers 12 bases. This CDR3 comprises 15 residues. V was clipped by 3 bases and J by 7 bases; unmatched bases: 5. Looked up from germline, CDR1 is SGHTA and CDR2 is FQGNSA. The CDR3 nucleotides read TGTGCCAGCAGCTTGAGCGGGACTAGCGGGCATACGCAGTATTTT. Its translation is CASSLSGTSGHTQYF.

The chain carries TRBV5-1 and TRBJ2-3; D is possibly TRBD1 (5 bases). The CDR3 loop spans 16 amino acids. CDR1 SGHRS and CDR2 YFSETQ come from the germline V gene. V dropped 0 bases and J dropped 1 base, with 12 bases sitting between them. The CDR3 region has the DNA TGCGCCAGCAGCTTGGGACAGTTTTCTCGCACAGATACGCAGTATTTT. It yields the protein CASSLGQFSRTDTQYF.

With respect to this clonotype: One junction end disagrees with the germline gene, perhaps due to a read error. The chain uses TRBV20-1 and TRBJ2-1; D uncertain. Germline CDR1 DFQATT, CDR2 SNEGSKA (reference sequence). The CDR3 sequence is 12 residues long. In DNA form, the CDR3 reads TGCGGTGCTAGAGATTCGGTCGGGGAGCAGTTCTTC. It is translated as CGARDSVGEQFF.

CDR3 loop: CASSQALGSDISYEQYF. For the CDR3, the DNA is TGCGCCAGCAGCCAAGCCTTAGGTAGCGATATCTCCTACGAGCAGTACTTC. The genes are TRBV4-1 and TRBJ2-7, with D possibly being TRBD2 (5 bases). With 1 base removed from V and 0 bases from J, the gap between germline ends came to 16 bases. This CDR3 contains 17 residues. Germline V gene lookup returns CDR1 MGHRA and CDR2 YSYEKL.

This clonotype came up a few times. The chain links TRBV20-1 to TRBJ2-1; TRBD2 agrees at 13 bases. The V gene end was trimmed by 3 bases and the J gene end by 9 bases; junction bases not matched to a gene: 8. CDR1 and CDR2 (germline): DFQATT, SNEGSKA (reference sequence). CDR3 length equals 15 residues. CDR3: CSASDGTSGIGEQFF. Here the CDR3 DNA reads TGCAGTGCTAGCGACGGGACTAGCGGGATTGGTGAGCAGTTCTTC.

The chain uses TRBV6-5 and TRBJ2-7; TRBD1 might be the D (5 bases). Trimming removed 3 bases at V and 2 bases at J, with 11 bases between. The germline gives CDR1 MNHEY, CDR2 SVGAGI. The CDR3 runs 14 residues. The CDR3 region has the DNA TGTGCCAGCAGTTATTCTTCGGACACCTACGAGCAGTACTTC. Amino acids: CASSYSSDTYEQYF.

The genes are TRBV29-1 and TRBJ2-4; D may match TRBD1 or TRBD2 (5 bases each). This CDR3 spans 13 amino acids. The germline CDR1 and CDR2 sequences are SQVTM and ANQGSEA. Trimming cost V 7 bases and J 4 bases, with 14 bases left between them. The CDR3 loop is CSAASGLKNIQYF. The CDR3 nucleotides are TGCAGCGCGGCCTCGGGGCTGAAAAACATTCAGTACTTC.